Presented here are 30 T cell receptor beta chains from one specimen sequenced in a study of blood T cell repertoires in COVID-19. Sequencing used immunoSEQ multiplex PCR; TCRdb keeps in-frame clones, though not all of them. The sample includes fewer than 300,000 clones, approximately 89% of them seen just once. The sequenced sample was peripheral blood. Receptor source: a woman aged 30 to 39 with COVID-19, enrolled during active disease.

CDR3 nucleotide sequence: TGTGCCACCAGTGATTCCACTAGCGGGAGATACGAGCAGTACTTC. It specifies CATSDSTSGRYEQYF. V usage is TRBV24-1 and J usage is TRBJ2-7, with TRBD2 matching 11 bases. Germline V gene lookup returns CDR1 KGHDR and CDR2 SFDVKD. The CDR3 loop spans 15 amino acids. V lost 2 bases to trimming and J lost 4 bases; unmatched junction nucleotides: 3.

V usage is TRBV6-2 or TRBV6-3 and J usage is TRBJ1-2; no firm D call. Germline V CDR1 and CDR2: MNHEY, SVGEGT. V lost 6 bases, J lost 5 bases, and 7 bases lay in between. The CDR3 is 11 residues long. CDR3 sequence (DNA): TGTGCCAGCAGCCCATCGTATGGCTACACCTTC. Protein: CASSPSYGYTF.

The V and J genes are TRBV27 and TRBJ2-5, with D unclear. Germline V gene data show CDR1 as MNHEY and CDR2 as SMNVEV (reference sequence). This CDR3 comprises 12 residues. The V end lost 4 bases, the J end lost 4 bases, and 7 bases lay between the germline ends. The chain's CDR3 is CASSSSGETQYF. The CDR3 bases are TGTGCCAGCAGTTCCTCAGGAGAGACCCAGTACTTC.

The rearrangement joins TRBV29-1 to TRBJ2-7; 7 positions agree with TRBD1. The germline V gene encodes CDR1 SQVTM and CDR2 ANQGSEA. With 4 bases clipped from V and 1 base from J, the junction kept 1 base outside the gene matches. The length of the CDR3 is 12 residues. CDR3 bases: TGCAGCGTTGGGGACAGATCCTACGAGCAGTACTTC. Translating gives CSVGDRSYEQYF.

CDR3 residues: CASSLLGAMNTEAFF. The CDR3 DNA follows: TGTGCCAGCAGCCTCCTAGGGGCCATGAACACTGAAGCTTTCTTT. The V gene is TRBV13, the J gene TRBJ1-1; tentatively, D is TRBD1 (5 bases). The CDR3 extends over 15 amino acids. Germline assignment: CDR1 PRHDT and CDR2 FYEKMQ (reference sequence). Between the trimmed V and J ends, which lost 5 bases and 0 bases, there was a span of 13 bases.

This clone was recorded once. V usage is TRBV7-2 and J usage is TRBJ2-7; weak D call: TRBD1 (7 bases). V lost 5 bases and J 4 bases, leaving 15 bases between the germline ends. Germline V gene sequence: CDR1 SGHTA, CDR2 FQGNSA. This CDR3 region has 14 residues. CDR3 protein: CASSRGQGVYEQYF. CDR3 in DNA: TGTGCCAGCAGCCGGGGGCAGGGGGTGTACGAGCAGTACTTC.

This chain joins TRBV5-4 and TRBJ2-7; 10 nucleotides align to TRBD2. This CDR3 region has 15 residues. The germline V gene encodes CDR1 SGHNT and CDR2 YYREEE (reference sequence). Trimming cost V 3 bases and J 3 bases; bases outside gene matches: 6. The CDR3 here is CASSYPSGGHYEQYF. The CDR3 DNA is TGTGCCAGCAGCTATCCTAGCGGGGGCCACTACGAGCAGTACTTC.

The rearrangement uses TRBV5-8 and TRBJ2-5; TRBD1 is a possible D gene (5 bases). CDR1 is SGHTS and CDR2 is YDEGEE in the germline V gene. V lost 2 bases and J 4 bases, leaving 12 bases between the germline ends. This CDR3 region has 14 residues. CDR3 protein: CASSFGSGLETQYF. The CDR3, as DNA: TGTGCCAGCAGCTTTGGGTCAGGGCTAGAGACCCAGTACTTC.

CDR3 protein: CASSQTELQGYGYTF. In nucleotides, the CDR3 is TGTGCCAGTAGCCAAACCGAGCTACAGGGCTATGGCTACACCTTC. The gene calls are TRBV19 and TRBJ1-2, with a weak D call TRBD1 (6 bases). Trimming removed 6 bases from V and 4 bases from J, with 18 bases in between. Germline loops: CDR1 LNHDA, CDR2 SQIVND (reference sequence). The length of the CDR3 is 15 residues.

The chain has TRBV29-1 and TRBJ1-2; 7 bases are shared with TRBD1. The CDR3 runs to 13 residues. Germline CDR1 is SQVTM and CDR2 is ANQGSEA. With V trimmed by 5 bases and J by 4 bases, 7 bases remained unmatched. CDR3 in DNA: TGCAGCGTTTCAGGGGGATTAGGCTATGGCTACACCTTC. This translates into CSVSGGLGYGYTF.

The V and J genes are TRBV19 and TRBJ1-3; maybe TRBD1 (6 bases). The CDR3 has 16 amino acids. Trimming cost V 3 bases and J 0 bases, with 12 bases left between them. Germline CDR1 is LNHDA and CDR2 is SQIVND (reference sequence). The CDR3 is CASSIPGVTSGNTIYF. The CDR3, as DNA: TGTGCCAGTAGTATCCCAGGGGTTACCTCTGGAAACACCATATATTTT.

The V call is TRBV12-3 or TRBV12-4, the J call TRBJ1-3; D remains unclear. V lost 3 bases, J lost 4 bases, and 4 bases lay in between. There are 12 residues in the CDR3. CDR3 residues: CASSFSGNTIYF. The CDR3 DNA reads TGTGCCAGCAGTTTCTCCGGAAACACCATATATTTT.

Only a few counts were recorded for this clone. This chain links TRBV19 with TRBJ1-3; 9 nucleotides agree with TRBD1. Losses at the gene ends were 7 bases for V and 5 bases for J; bases not matched to a gene: 6. There are 14 residues in the CDR3. Germline assignment: CDR1 LNHDA and CDR2 SQIVND (reference sequence). The CDR3 region is CASTSDRGRNTIYF. CDR3 in DNA: TGTGCCAGTACCAGCGACAGGGGGAGAAACACCATATATTTT.

The V gene is TRBV19, the J gene TRBJ2-1; a weak D match, TRBD2 (5 bases). CDR1 and CDR2 (germline): LNHDA, SQIVND (reference sequence). The CDR3 contains 13 residues. Trimming stripped 6 bases from V and 9 bases from J, with 15 bases between. This CDR3 reads CASSPFTRGEQFF. DNA of the CDR3: TGTGCCAGTAGCCCGTTCACTAGAGGTGAGCAGTTCTTC. Full variable domain (remainder filled in from reference TRBV19 and TRBJ2-1): DGGITQSPKYLFRKEGQNVTLSCEQNLNHDAMYWYRQDPGQGLRLIYYSQIVNDFQKGDIAEGYSVSREKKESFPLTVTSAQKNPTAFYLCASSPFTRGEQFFGPGTRLTVL.

The rearrangement joins TRBV30 to TRBJ2-5; D remains unclear. Germline CDR1 is GTSNPN and CDR2 is SVGIG (reference sequence). The V and J ends lost 1 base and 4 bases respectively, with 7 bases between them. The CDR3 totals 12 residues. The CDR3 is CAWSGPGETQYF. The CDR3 bases are TGTGCCTGGAGTGGACCGGGAGAGACCCAGTACTTC.

The V call is TRBV28, the J call TRBJ1-5; D unclear. Germline CDR1 is MDHEN and CDR2 is SYDVKM. V was trimmed by 2 bases and J by 7 bases, leaving 6 bases between them. The CDR3 runs 12 residues. CDR3 protein: CASSLISQPQHF. CDR3 sequence (DNA): TGTGCCAGCAGTTTAATATCCCAGCCCCAGCATTTT.

V is TRBV12-3 or TRBV12-4 and J is TRBJ2-2, with 10 positions matching TRBD2. The CDR3 runs to 12 residues. CDR3: CSSGSVTGELFF. The CDR3, as DNA: TGTTCTAGCGGGAGCGTGACCGGGGAGCTGTTTTTT.

This rearrangement joins TRBV11-2 to TRBJ1-4; tentatively, D is TRBD1 (5 bases). The CDR3 extends over 14 amino acids. V was trimmed by 5 bases and J by 7 bases, leaving 14 bases between them. Germline assignment: CDR1 SGHAT and CDR2 FQNNGV. CDR3 coding DNA: TGTGCCAGCAGCCCGGGACTCTGGACTGAAAAACTGTTTTTT. It yields the protein CASSPGLWTEKLFF.

The chain uses TRBV18 and TRBJ2-7; 7 nucleotides match TRBD1. The CDR3 spans 20 residues. From germline, CDR1 is KGHSH and CDR2 LQKENI. The V segment lost 0 bases and the J segment 0 bases; nucleotides outside the gene matches: 17. The CDR3 sequence is CASSPPRTGRIGSYSYEQYF. For the CDR3, the DNA is TGTGCCAGCTCACCACCGAGGACAGGCCGCATCGGCTCGTACTCCTACGAGCAGTACTTC.

This clone is a singleton in its sample. The V and J genes are TRBV6-1 and TRBJ2-1; 10 nucleotides match TRBD2. The CDR3 is 13 amino acids. Germline lookup yields CDR1 MNHNS and CDR2 SASEGT. V lost 3 bases, J lost 9 bases, and 2 bases stayed unmatched. Here the CDR3 DNA reads TGTGCCAGCAGTGAGCTAGCGGGAGTTGAGCAGTTCTTC. Protein product: CASSELAGVEQFF.

The chain uses TRBV14 and TRBJ1-1; weak D call: TRBD1 (6 bases). CDR1 is SGHDN and CDR2 is FVKESK in the germline V gene. The CDR3 sequence is 16 residues long. V was cut by 1 base and J by 0 bases, with 12 bases left in between. The CDR3 loop is CASSQVGGQLNTEAFF. The CDR3 DNA reads as TGTGCCAGCAGCCAAGTCGGAGGACAGTTGAACACTGAAGCTTTCTTT.

The chain joins TRBV10-3 to TRBJ1-5; 9 nucleotides align to TRBD1. Looked up from germline, CDR1 is ENHRY and CDR2 is SYGVKD. Trimming at V came to 5 bases and at J to 4 bases, leaving 6 bases not matched to a gene. The CDR3 extends over 15 amino acids. The CDR3 is CAISIGQGLNQPQHF. The CDR3 DNA sequence: TGTGCCATCAGTATTGGACAGGGGCTAAATCAGCCCCAGCATTTT.

The chain carries TRBV6-5 and TRBJ1-2, with 7 bases fitting TRBD1. The V gene's germline CDR1 is MNHEY and CDR2 SVGAGI. The CDR3 consists of 13 residues. V lost 6 bases to trimming and J lost 4 bases; unmatched junction nucleotides: 5. CDR3 residues: CASSSTGSYGYTF. CDR3 DNA sequence: TGTGCCAGCAGCTCGACAGGGAGCTATGGCTACACCTTC.

About this clone itself: Other DNA sequences from this sample encode an identical CDR3 as well. The chain employs TRBV15 and TRBJ2-7; TRBD2 might be the D (6 bases). The CDR3 has 13 amino acids. Trimming removed 0 bases from V and 4 bases from J, with 7 bases in between. The germline gives CDR1 LNHNV, CDR2 YYDKDF (reference sequence). CDR3: CATSRDRGYEQYF. The DNA for the CDR3 is TGTGCCACCAGCAGAGATCGGGGGTACGAGCAGTACTTC.

DNA of the CDR3: TGTGCCATCAGCCCAGGGATTGGAAGGACTGAAGCTTTCTTT. Protein product: CAISPGIGRTEAFF. The V call is TRBV10-3, the J call TRBJ1-1; tentative D call: TRBD1 (5 bases). The germline V and J ends were trimmed by 6 bases and 5 bases, with 16 bases remaining between them. The germline V gene encodes CDR1 ENHRY and CDR2 SYGVKD. The CDR3 has 14 residues.

The chain joins TRBV27 to TRBJ1-4, with 8 bases lining up with TRBD1. Germline assignment: CDR1 MNHEY and CDR2 SMNVEV (reference sequence). The CDR3 covers 15 residues. V was pared by 5 bases and J by 7 bases, with 9 bases of the junction left unmatched. DNA for the CDR3: TGTGCCAGCAGTACTCGGACAGGGCAGAGTGAAAAACTGTTTTTT. Its translation: CASSTRTGQSEKLFF.

The chain employs TRBV19 and TRBJ1-4; TRBD1 matches 9 bases. CDR1 and CDR2 from the germline V gene are LNHDA and SQIVND (reference sequence). This CDR3 spans 13 amino acids. The J segment lost 8 bases and the V segment lost 4 bases, leaving 2 bases of the junction unmatched. For the CDR3, the DNA is TGTGCCAGTAGTAGGACAGGGGAAGAAAAACTGTTTTTT. It translates to CASSRTGEEKLFF.

The rearrangement links TRBV5-6 to TRBJ2-7, with D maybe TRBD2 (6 bases). From germline, CDR1 is SGHDT and CDR2 YYEEEE. The germline V and J ends were trimmed by 4 bases and 3 bases, with 11 bases remaining between them. There are 13 residues in the CDR3. Written as DNA, the CDR3 is TGTGCCAGCAGCACGGGAGACCTCTACGAGCAGTACTTC. Translation: CASSTGDLYEQYF.

V usage is TRBV27 and J usage is TRBJ2-7, with 7 nucleotides matching TRBD1. Per germline, CDR1 MNHEY and CDR2 SMNVEV (reference sequence). This CDR3 region has 14 residues. Losses at the gene ends were 3 bases for V and 6 bases for J; bases not matched to a gene: 8. The CDR3 spells CASSLTGLIGEQYF. The CDR3 DNA sequence: TGTGCCAGCAGTTTGACAGGGTTGATTGGCGAGCAGTACTTC.

The chain has TRBV5-8 and TRBJ2-2; 8 nucleotides align to TRBD1. Per germline, CDR1 SGHTS and CDR2 YDEGEE. CDR3 length equals 16 residues. V lost 0 bases and J lost 2; bases outside the gene matches: 3. CDR3 coding DNA: TGTGCCAGCAGCTTGGGCAGGGGGCTCAACACCGGGGAGCTGTTTTTT. Amino acid sequence: CASSLGRGLNTGELFF.